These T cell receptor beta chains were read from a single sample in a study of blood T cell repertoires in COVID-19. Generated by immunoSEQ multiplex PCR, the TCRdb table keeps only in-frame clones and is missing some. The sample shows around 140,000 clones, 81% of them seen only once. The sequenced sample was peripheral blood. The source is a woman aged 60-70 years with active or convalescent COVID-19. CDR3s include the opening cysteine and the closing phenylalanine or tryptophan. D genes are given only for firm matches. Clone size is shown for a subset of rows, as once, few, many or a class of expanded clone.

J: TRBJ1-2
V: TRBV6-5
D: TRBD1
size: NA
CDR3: CASRDDRVNSGYTF
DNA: TGTGCCAGCAGAGACGACAGGGTGAACTCTGGCTACACCTTC

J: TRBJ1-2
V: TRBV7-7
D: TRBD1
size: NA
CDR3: CASSLGGQSNYGYTF
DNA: TGTGCTAGCAGCTTAGGGGGACAGTCAAACTATGGCTACACCTTC

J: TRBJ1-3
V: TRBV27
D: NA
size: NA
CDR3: CASSLSWEAGNTIYF
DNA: TGTGCCAGCAGTTTAAGTTGGGAGGCTGGAAACACCATATATTTT

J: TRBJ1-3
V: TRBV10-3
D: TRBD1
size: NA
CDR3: CAISDGTAGNTIYF
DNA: TGTGCCATCAGTGACGGGACAGCGGGAAACACCATATATTTT

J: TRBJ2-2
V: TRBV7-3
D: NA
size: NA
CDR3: CASSFDGAGELFF
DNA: TGTGCCAGCAGCTTCGACGGGGCCGGGGAGCTGTTTTTT

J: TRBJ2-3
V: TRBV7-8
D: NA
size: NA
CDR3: CASSLGLGVGDTQYF
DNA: TGTGCCAGCAGCTTAGGATTGGGCGTGGGAGATACGCAGTATTTT

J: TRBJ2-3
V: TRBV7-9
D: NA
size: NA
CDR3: CASSLGRGDTQYF
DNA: TGTGCCAGCAGCTTAGGTCGCGGAGATACGCAGTATTTT

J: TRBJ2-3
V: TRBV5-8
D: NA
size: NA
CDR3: CASSLQQADTQYF
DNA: TGTGCCAGCAGCTTGCAACAGGCGGATACGCAGTATTTT

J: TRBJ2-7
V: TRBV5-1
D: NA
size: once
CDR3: CASSLVAGLSSYEQYF
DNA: TGCGCCAGCAGCTTGGTTGCGGGCTTAAGCTCCTACGAGCAGTACTTC

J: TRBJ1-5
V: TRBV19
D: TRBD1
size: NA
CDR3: CASSIAGGSPQPQHF
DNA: TGTGCCAGTAGTATAGCAGGGGGATCGCCTCAGCCCCAGCATTTT

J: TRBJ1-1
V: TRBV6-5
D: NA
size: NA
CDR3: CASRDTSNTEAFF
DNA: TGTGCCAGCAGGGACACATCGAACACTGAAGCTTTCTTT

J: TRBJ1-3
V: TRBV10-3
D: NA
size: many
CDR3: CAISESGYSGNTIYF
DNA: TGTGCCATCAGTGAGTCCGGGTACTCTGGAAACACCATATATTTT

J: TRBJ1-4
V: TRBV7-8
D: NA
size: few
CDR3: CASSLAGPNEKLFF
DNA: TGTGCCAGCAGCTTAGCTGGGCCCAATGAAAAACTGTTTTTT

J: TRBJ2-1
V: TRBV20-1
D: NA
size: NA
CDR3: CSARGGAEQFF
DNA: TGCAGTGCTAGGGGAGGCGCTGAGCAGTTCTTC

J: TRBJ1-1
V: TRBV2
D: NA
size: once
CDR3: CASSEGLTNTEAFF
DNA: TGTGCCAGCAGTGAGGGCCTGACGAACACTGAAGCTTTCTTT

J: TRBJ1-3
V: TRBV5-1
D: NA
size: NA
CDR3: CASSWGPEPGNTIYF
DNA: TGCGCCAGCAGCTGGGGGCCGGAGCCTGGAAACACCATATATTTT

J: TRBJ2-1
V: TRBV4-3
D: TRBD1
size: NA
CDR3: CASSQVWGQGAFNEQFF
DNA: TGCGCCAGCAGCCAAGTCTGGGGGCAGGGGGCTTTCAATGAGCAGTTCTTC

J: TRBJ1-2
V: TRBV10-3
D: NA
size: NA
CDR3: CAITLDSSGGYTF
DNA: TGTGCCATCACCCTGGACAGCTCAGGTGGCTACACCTTC

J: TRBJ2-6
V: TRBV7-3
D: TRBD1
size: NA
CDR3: CASSFTDRAGANVLTF
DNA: TGTGCCAGCAGCTTCACGGACAGGGCTGGGGCCAACGTCCTGACTTTC

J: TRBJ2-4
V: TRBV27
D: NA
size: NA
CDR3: CASSPIFGIQAKNIQYF
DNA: TGTGCCAGCAGTCCCATTTTCGGGATTCAGGCCAAAAACATTCAGTACTTC

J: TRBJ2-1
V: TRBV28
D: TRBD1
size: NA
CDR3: CASRGQTPYNEQFF
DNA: TGTGCCAGCAGGGGACAGACGCCCTACAATGAGCAGTTCTTC

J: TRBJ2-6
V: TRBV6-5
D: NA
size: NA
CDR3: CASAGPQSGANVLTF
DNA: TGTGCCAGCGCGGGACCACAGTCTGGGGCCAACGTCCTGACTTTC

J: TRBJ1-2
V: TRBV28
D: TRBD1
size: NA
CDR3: CASSLAGQADGYTF
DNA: TGTGCCAGCAGTTTAGCGGGACAGGCTGATGGCTACACCTTC

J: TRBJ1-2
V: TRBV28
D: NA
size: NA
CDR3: CASSLGGWNGYTF
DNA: TGTGCCAGCAGTTTGGGAGGGTGGAATGGCTACACCTTC

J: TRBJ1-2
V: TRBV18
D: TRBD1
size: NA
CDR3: CATLPGQGLRGYTF
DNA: TGTGCCACCTTGCCGGGACAGGGACTGAGGGGCTACACCTTC

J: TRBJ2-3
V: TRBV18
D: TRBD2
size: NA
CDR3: CASSPKRLAGSTDTQYF
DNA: TGTGCCAGCTCACCTAAACGACTAGCGGGATCGACAGATACGCAGTATTTT

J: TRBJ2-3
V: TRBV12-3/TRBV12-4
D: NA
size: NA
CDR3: CASSFARLDTQYF
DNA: TGTGCCAGCAGTTTCGCCAGGTTGGATACGCAGTATTTT

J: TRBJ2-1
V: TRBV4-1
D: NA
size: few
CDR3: CASSQDAAPEQFF
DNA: TGCGCCAGCAGCCAAGATGCGGCCCCCGAGCAGTTCTTC

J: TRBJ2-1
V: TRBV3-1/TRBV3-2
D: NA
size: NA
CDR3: CASSPTNGYNEQFF
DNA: TGTGCCAGCAGCCCCACCAACGGTTACAATGAGCAGTTCTTC

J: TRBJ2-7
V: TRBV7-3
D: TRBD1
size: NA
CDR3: CASSIKTGAEQYF
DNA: TGTGCCAGCAGCATTAAAACAGGGGCCGAGCAGTACTTC

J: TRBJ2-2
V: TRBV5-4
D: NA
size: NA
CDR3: CASSSSRQAGTGELFF
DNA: TGTGCCAGCAGTTCGTCCCGGCAGGCGGGCACCGGGGAGCTGTTTTTT

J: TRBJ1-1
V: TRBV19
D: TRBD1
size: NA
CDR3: CASRFQGATEAFF
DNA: TGTGCCAGTAGATTCCAGGGGGCCACTGAAGCTTTCTTT

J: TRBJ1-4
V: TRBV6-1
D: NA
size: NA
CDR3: CASSELEKLFF
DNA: TGTGCCAGCAGTGAATTAGAAAAACTGTTTTTT

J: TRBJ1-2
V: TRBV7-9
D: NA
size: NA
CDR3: CASSLRWGDYGYTF
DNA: TGTGCCAGCAGCTTAAGATGGGGGGACTATGGCTACACCTTC

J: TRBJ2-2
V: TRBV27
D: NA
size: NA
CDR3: CASTLAAPGTGELFF
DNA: TGTGCCAGCACCTTAGCGGCCCCGGGGACCGGGGAGCTGTTTTTT

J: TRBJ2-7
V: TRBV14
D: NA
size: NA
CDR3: CASSRILGTDIGDEQYF
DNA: TGTGCCAGCAGCCGTATTTTAGGGACTGATATAGGCGACGAGCAGTACTTC

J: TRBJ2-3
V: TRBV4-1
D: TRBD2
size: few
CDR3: CASSQGSGLFDTQYF
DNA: TGCGCCAGCAGCCAAGGTAGCGGGCTATTTGATACGCAGTATTTT

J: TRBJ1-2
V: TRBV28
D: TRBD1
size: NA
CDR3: CASSLSDDRGLYTF
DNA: TGTGCCAGCAGTTTATCAGACGACAGGGGGCTGTACACCTTC

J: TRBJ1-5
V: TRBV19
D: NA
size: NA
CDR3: CASSISDSAGSRQHF
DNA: TGTGCCAGTAGTATCTCCGACAGCGCAGGATCGCGCCAGCATTTT

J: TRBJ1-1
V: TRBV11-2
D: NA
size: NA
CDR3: CASSLSGDTEAFF
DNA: TGTGCCAGCAGCTTATCCGGGGACACTGAAGCTTTCTTT

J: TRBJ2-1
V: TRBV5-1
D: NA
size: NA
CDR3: CASTRETPHNEQFF
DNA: TGCGCCAGCACCAGGGAAACCCCGCACAATGAGCAGTTCTTC

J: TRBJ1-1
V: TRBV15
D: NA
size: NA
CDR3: CATTPGGGGGTEAFF
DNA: TGTGCCACCACCCCCGGCGGGGGCGGGGGCACTGAAGCTTTCTTT